The next 19 T cell receptor beta chains were all read from a single sample in a study of blood T cells in healthy people across ages. Alongside a J-beta primer mix, a sample-barcoded 5' primer served in a second PCR lasting roughly 6 to 12 cycles. TCRdb re-derived calls from the 5' RACE reads in MiXCR, one entry per CDR3 protein. This table has about 640,000 distinct CDR3 sequences, 45% to 65% appearing once. The sequencing sample was made of blood. Receptors originate from a man aged 55 to 70 in good health.

Only a few counts were recorded for this clonotype. The chain recombines TRBV9 with TRBJ2-5; D unclear. Trimming left V 0 bases short and J 5 bases short, with 8 bases between. There are 13 residues in the CDR3. Germline lookup yields CDR1 SGDLS and CDR2 YYNGEE. The CDR3 region is CASSVDISETQYF. DNA for the CDR3: TGTGCCAGCAGCGTAGACATATCGGAGACCCAGTACTTC.

This rearrangement joins TRBV6-1 to TRBJ2-1; 7 positions match TRBD1. Germline V CDR1 and CDR2: MNHNS, SASEGT. The J segment lost 0 bases and the V segment lost 10 bases, leaving 9 bases of the junction unmatched. CDR3 length: 15 amino acids. The CDR3 loop is CATLRGPISYNEQFF. DNA for the CDR3: TGTGCCACCTTAAGGGGGCCGATCTCCTACAATGAGCAGTTCTTC.

The V and J genes are TRBV4-1 and TRBJ2-1; 11 bases match TRBD2. The CDR3 runs to 15 residues. The V gene's germline CDR1 is MGHRA and CDR2 YSYEKL. V was clipped by 4 bases and J by 6 bases; unmatched bases: 5. The CDR3 loop is CASSLAGGPGNEQFF. The DNA for the CDR3 is TGCGCCAGCAGCCTAGCGGGGGGGCCGGGCAATGAGCAGTTCTTC.

This chain connects TRBV10-3 to TRBJ1-1; 8 bases are a match to TRBD1. Germline trimming cut 6 bases from V and 0 bases from J; bases unmatched to any gene: 3. This CDR3 contains 14 residues. CDR1 is ENHRY, CDR2 SYGVKD, per germline. The CDR3 DNA reads as TGTGCCATCAGAGTACAGGGGGTGAACACTGAAGCTTTCTTT. Encoded protein: CAIRVQGVNTEAFF.

The J gene is TRBJ2-3, the V gene TRBV4-1; 13 bases line up with TRBD2. Trimming took 4 bases from V and 6 from J; bases not matched to a gene: 13. Germline V gives CDR1 MGHRA, CDR2 YSYEKL. This CDR3 has 18 residues. CDR3 amino acids: CASSLRTSGGELQDTQYF. Written as DNA, the CDR3 is TGCGCCAGCAGCCTACGGACTAGCGGGGGAGAACTCCAGGATACGCAGTATTTT.

This chain links TRBV12-3 or TRBV12-4 with TRBJ1-5; 8 bases fit TRBD1. This CDR3 spans 16 amino acids. The J segment lost 1 base and the V segment lost 5 bases, leaving 7 bases of the junction unmatched. The CDR3 is CASSLTGQGSNQPQHF. In DNA, the CDR3 is TGTGCCAGCAGTCTCACCGGACAGGGAAGCAATCAGCCCCAGCATTTT.

The table lists this clonotype with a few counts. The chain recombines TRBV11-3 with TRBJ2-1; D might be TRBD2 (5 bases). This CDR3 contains 17 residues. Germline V gives CDR1 SGHNT, CDR2 YENEEA. V gave up 2 bases and J gave up 8 bases, with 22 bases separating them. DNA for the CDR3: TGTGCCAGCAGCTTATTTGGGCCGGGAAACCATCCGGATGAGCAGTTCTTC. As protein: CASSLFGPGNHPDEQFF.

The rearrangement joins TRBV20-1 to TRBJ2-4; D is uncertain. The tail of the sequence fits TRBJ2-5 better, so the J call may be wrong. The CDR3 contains 13 residues. Germline V lookup: CDR1 DFQATT, CDR2 SNEGSKA (reference sequence). The CDR3 DNA reads as TGCAGTGCTAGAGTCGGTAGCCCACCGACCCAGTACTTC. Its protein is CSARVGSPPTQYF.

V is TRBV3-1 and J is TRBJ2-3; 7 positions match TRBD1. CDR1 and CDR2 (germline): LGHDT, YNNKEL (reference sequence). This CDR3 contains 16 residues. V lost 4 bases and J lost 6; bases outside the gene matches: 13. The CDR3 bases are TGTGCCAGCAGCCCCAGCGAAGCACAGGGGCGCGATACGCAGTATTTT. As protein: CASSPSEAQGRDTQYF.

This rearrangement joins TRBV12-3 or TRBV12-4 to TRBJ2-7; unclear D gene. Between the trimmed V and J ends, which lost 3 bases and 1 base, there was a span of 10 bases. The CDR3 covers 14 residues. The CDR3 DNA sequence: TGTGCCAGCAGTTTCGGCGCAGCATCCTACGAGCAGTACTTC. Its protein is CASSFGAASYEQYF.

The chain carries TRBV5-1 and TRBJ2-1; 7 nucleotides agree with TRBD1. Losses at the gene ends were 1 base for V and 9 bases for J; bases not matched to a gene: 7. The CDR3 contains 14 residues. Germline values: CDR1 SGHRS, CDR2 YFSETQ. The CDR3 protein is CASSLTGESTEQFF. Here the CDR3 DNA reads TGCGCCAGCAGCTTGACAGGGGAGTCGACTGAGCAGTTCTTC.

In this sample, this clonotype turned up a few times. V usage is TRBV6-2 or TRBV6-3 and J usage is TRBJ1-2; D not resolved. This CDR3 has 13 amino acids. V was cut by 6 bases and J by 2 bases, with 10 bases left in between. The germline gives CDR1 MNHEY, CDR2 SVGEGT. CDR3 region: CASRPTTNYGYTF. The CDR3 nucleotides read TGTGCCAGCAGGCCGACAACCAACTATGGCTACACCTTC.

V gene TRBV29-1 combines with J gene TRBJ1-2; D might be TRBD1 (6 bases). The CDR3 runs 14 residues. Germline CDR1 SQVTM, CDR2 ANQGSEA. V was clipped by 7 bases and J by 4 bases, with 19 bases between them. This CDR3 reads CSADRQGPLYGYTF. The CDR3 DNA follows: TGCAGCGCCGATCGGCAGGGGCCCCTCTATGGCTACACCTTC.

The chain recombines TRBV20-1 with TRBJ2-3; D perhaps matches TRBD1 (5 bases). Trimming removed 4 bases from V and 3 bases from J, with 5 bases in between. CDR3 length equals 11 residues. The germline CDR1 and CDR2 sequences are DFQATT and SNEGSKA (reference sequence). DNA for the CDR3: TGCAGTGCTACAGGGACAGATACGCAGTATTTT. This codes for CSATGTDTQYF.

This clonotype was counted between two and nine times. The chain joins TRBV11-2 to TRBJ2-1; 7 bases agree with TRBD1. CDR1 SGHAT and CDR2 FQNNGV come from the germline V gene. CDR3 length: 16 residues. After removal of 4 bases from V and 4 bases from J, the junction contained 10 bases not matched to a gene. The CDR3 here is CASSSGGAGGYNEQFF. The CDR3 nucleotides read TGTGCCAGCAGCTCCGGTGGGGCAGGGGGTTACAATGAGCAGTTCTTC.

The chain combines TRBV20-1 with TRBJ2-4; TRBD1 matches 7 bases. There are 14 residues in the CDR3. With V trimmed by 5 bases and J by 4 bases, 8 bases remained unmatched. Germline CDR1 DFQATT, CDR2 SNEGSKA (reference sequence). Written as DNA, the CDR3 is TGCAGTGCTCACCCCGGGACAGCAAAAAACATTCAGTACTTC. It specifies CSAHPGTAKNIQYF.

The chain combines TRBV7-9 with TRBJ2-4; the match to TRBD1 covers 9 bases. The V gene end was trimmed by 3 bases and the J gene end by 9 bases; junction bases not matched to a gene: 6. The germline gives CDR1 SEHNR, CDR2 FQNEAQ (reference sequence). CDR3 length: 14 residues. This chain's CDR3 is CASSFHRGLGIQYF. CDR3 DNA: TGTGCCAGCAGCTTTCACAGGGGGCTTGGCATTCAGTACTTC.

Only a few counts were recorded for this clonotype. The chain carries TRBV19 and TRBJ2-5; D is uncertain. Deletions cut 2 bases from V and 5 bases from J, with 6 bases between. Germline CDR1 and CDR2: LNHDA and SQIVND (reference sequence). The CDR3 length is 12 residues. CDR3 amino acids: CASSISPETQYF. The DNA for the CDR3 is TGTGCCAGTAGTATAAGTCCGGAGACCCAGTACTTC.

CDR3 bases: TGTGCCACCAGCGTACGGGGACAGGGCCAAGAGACCCAGTACTTC. It translates to CATSVRGQGQETQYF. The chain employs TRBV15 and TRBJ2-5; 9 bases match TRBD1. The V segment lost 5 bases and the J segment 1 base; nucleotides outside the gene matches: 5. The CDR3 runs 15 residues. From germline, CDR1 is LNHNV and CDR2 YYDKDF (reference sequence).